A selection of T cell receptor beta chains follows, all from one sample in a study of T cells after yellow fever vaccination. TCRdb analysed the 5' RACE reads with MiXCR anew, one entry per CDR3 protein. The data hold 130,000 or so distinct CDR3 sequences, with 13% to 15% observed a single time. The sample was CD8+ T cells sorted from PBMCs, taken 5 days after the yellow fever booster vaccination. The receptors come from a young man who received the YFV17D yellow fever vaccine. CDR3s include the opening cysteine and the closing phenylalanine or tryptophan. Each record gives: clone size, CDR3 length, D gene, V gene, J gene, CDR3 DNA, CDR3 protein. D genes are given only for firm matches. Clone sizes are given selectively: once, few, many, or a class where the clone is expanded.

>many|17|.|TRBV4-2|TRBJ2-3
TGTGCCAGCAGCCAAGATTTACTAAACCCAATGGAAGTTAAGCAGTATTTT
CASSQDLLNPMEVKQYF
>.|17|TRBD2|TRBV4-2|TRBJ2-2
TGTGCCAGCAGCCAAAGCACTAGCGGGGGCAACACCGGGGAGCTGTTTTTT
CASSQSTSGGNTGELFF
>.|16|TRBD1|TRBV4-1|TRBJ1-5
TGCGCCAGCAGCCCTTGGACAGGGGGCAACGAACAGCCCCAGCATTTT
CASSPWTGGNEQPQHF
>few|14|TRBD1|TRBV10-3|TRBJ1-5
TGTGCCATCAGTGAGTCGACAGGGGGCCAGCCCCAGCATTTT
CAISESTGGQPQHF
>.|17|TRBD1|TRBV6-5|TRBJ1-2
TGTGCCAGCAGTCAAAACGGCCCGACAGGGGGCGGCTATGGCTACACCTTC
CASSQNGPTGGGYGYTF
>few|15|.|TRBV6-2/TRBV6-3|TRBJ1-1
TGTGCCAGCAGTTACCCACATAATCTGGGAACTGAAGCTTTCTTT
CASSYPHNLGTEAFF
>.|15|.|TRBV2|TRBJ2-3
TGTGCCATCCCGTGGAGGGGGCGGACCACAGATACGCAGTATTTT
CAIPWRGRTTDTQYF
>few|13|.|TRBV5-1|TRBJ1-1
TGCGCCAGCAGCTTGGGTGGGTATAGTGAAGCTTTCTTT
CASSLGGYSEAFF
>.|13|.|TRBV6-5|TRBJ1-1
TGTGCCAGCAGTGCTCAGGGGAGCACTGAAGCTTTCTTT
CASSAQGSTEAFF
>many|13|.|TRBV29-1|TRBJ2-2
TGCAGCGGCCGGGGGATCGGCACCGGGGAGCTGTTTTTT
CSGRGIGTGELFF
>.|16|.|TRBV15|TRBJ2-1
TGTGCCACCAGCTCCTACCTAGGGGGGCCGTACAATGAGCAGTTCTTC
CATSSYLGGPYNEQFF
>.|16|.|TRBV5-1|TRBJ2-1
TGCGCCAGCAGCCTTATTACTCCGGGCTCCTACAATGAGCAGTTCTTC
CASSLITPGSYNEQFF
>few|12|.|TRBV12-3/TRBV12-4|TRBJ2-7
TGTGCCAGCACTGCGGCGGGGTACGAGCAGTACTTC
CASTAAGYEQYF
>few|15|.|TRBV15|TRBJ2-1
TGTGCCACCAGCAGAGCCATTGGGGGGCCCAATGAGCAGTTCTTC
CATSRAIGGPNEQFF
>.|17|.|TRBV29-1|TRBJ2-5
TGCAGCGTTGAAGATGGTCTTCTACAGGGTGTAGGAGAGACCCAGTACTTC
CSVEDGLLQGVGETQYF
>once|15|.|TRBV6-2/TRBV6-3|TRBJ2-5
TGTGCCAGCAGCCGCAGGGCCTTGGGGGAAGAGACCCAGTACTTC
CASSRRALGEETQYF
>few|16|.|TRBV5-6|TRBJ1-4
TGTGCCAGCAGCCCTTGGTTCCGGGACGGTGGTGAAAAACTGTTTTTT
CASSPWFRDGGEKLFF
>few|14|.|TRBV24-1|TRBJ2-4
TGTGCCACCAGTGATGGGGGTAGCAAAAACATTCAGTACTTC
CATSDGGSKNIQYF
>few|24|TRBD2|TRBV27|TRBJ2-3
TGTGCCAGCAGTACCTCCTTTTATGTTACCGTACTAGCGGGGGGCAGAGAAAGCACAGATACGCAGTATTTT
CASSTSFYVTVLAGGRESTDTQYF
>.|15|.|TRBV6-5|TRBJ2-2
TGTGCCAGCAGTTACGGGGGGTGGAACACCGGGGAGCTGTTTTTT
CASSYGGWNTGELFF
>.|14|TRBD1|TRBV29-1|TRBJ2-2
TGCAGCATATCGGACAGGGGGCTCACCGGGGAGCTGTTTTTT
CSISDRGLTGELFF
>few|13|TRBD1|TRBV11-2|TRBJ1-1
TGTGCCAGCAGCACGGCAGGGGGTTGGGAAGCTTTCTTT
CASSTAGGWEAFF
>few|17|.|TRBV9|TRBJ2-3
TGTGCCAGCAGCGTAGTAGGAGGGGGGGGAAGCACAGATACGCAGTATTTT
CASSVVGGGGSTDTQYF
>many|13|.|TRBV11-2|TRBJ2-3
TGTGCCAGCAGCTTATACAGCACAGATACGCAGTATTTT
CASSLYSTDTQYF
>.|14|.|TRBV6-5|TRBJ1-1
TGTGCCAGCAGTTACCGCAGGGAGAACACTGAAGCTTTCTTT
CASSYRRENTEAFF
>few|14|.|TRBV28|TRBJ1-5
TGTGCCAGCAGTTTTTCAGTCAGCAATCAGCCCCAGCATTTT
CASSFSVSNQPQHF
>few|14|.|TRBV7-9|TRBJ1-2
TGTGCCAGCAGCTTCGCCGTGGCAGCAGGTGGCTACACCTTC
CASSFAVAAGGYTF
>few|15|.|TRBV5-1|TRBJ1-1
TGCGCCAGCAGCTCTACCGGACAGCCGAACACTGAAGCTTTCTTT
CASSSTGQPNTEAFF
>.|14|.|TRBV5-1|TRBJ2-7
TGCGCCAGCAGCGTGACAGGATTATCCTACGAGCAGTACTTC
CASSVTGLSYEQYF
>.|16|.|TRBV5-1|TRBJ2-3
TGCGCCAGCAGCTGGGGACTCCAAATTACCACAGATACGCAGTATTTT
CASSWGLQITTDTQYF
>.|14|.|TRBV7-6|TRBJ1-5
TGTGCCAGCAGCCCCGGTGGAGGGGATCAGCCCCAGCATTTT
CASSPGGGDQPQHF
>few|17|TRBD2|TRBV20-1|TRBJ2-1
TGCAGTGCTAACGGGGGAGGGTCCAGGCTGTCCTACAATGAGCAGTTCTTC
CSANGGGSRLSYNEQFF
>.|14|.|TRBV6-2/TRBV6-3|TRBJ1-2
TGTGCCACCAAAGACAACCGGGAATACTATGGCTACACCTTC
CATKDNREYYGYTF
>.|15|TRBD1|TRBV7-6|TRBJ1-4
TGTGCCAGCAGGTTGTCGGGACAGGGATTTGAAAAACTGTTTTTT
CASRLSGQGFEKLFF
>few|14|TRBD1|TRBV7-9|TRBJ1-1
TGTGCCAGCAGCGTGGGACAGATGAACACTGAAGCTTTCTTT
CASSVGQMNTEAFF
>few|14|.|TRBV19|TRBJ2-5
TGTGCCAGTAGTGTGGAGACAGAGGAAGAGACCCAGTACTTC
CASSVETEEETQYF
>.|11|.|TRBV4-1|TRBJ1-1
TGCGCCAGCAGGGGGGATCGTGAAGCTTTCTTT
CASRGDREAFF
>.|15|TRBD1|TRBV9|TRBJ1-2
TGTGCCAGCAGCGTGGGGACAGAACTTTTGAGTGGCTACACCTTC
CASSVGTELLSGYTF
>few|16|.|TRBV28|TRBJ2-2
TGTGCCAGCAGGAAACTTAGGGATGCGAACACCGGGGAGCTGTTTTTT
CASRKLRDANTGELFF
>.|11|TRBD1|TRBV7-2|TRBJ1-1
TGTGCCAGCAGGGGACAGTTTGAAGCTTTCTTT
CASRGQFEAFF